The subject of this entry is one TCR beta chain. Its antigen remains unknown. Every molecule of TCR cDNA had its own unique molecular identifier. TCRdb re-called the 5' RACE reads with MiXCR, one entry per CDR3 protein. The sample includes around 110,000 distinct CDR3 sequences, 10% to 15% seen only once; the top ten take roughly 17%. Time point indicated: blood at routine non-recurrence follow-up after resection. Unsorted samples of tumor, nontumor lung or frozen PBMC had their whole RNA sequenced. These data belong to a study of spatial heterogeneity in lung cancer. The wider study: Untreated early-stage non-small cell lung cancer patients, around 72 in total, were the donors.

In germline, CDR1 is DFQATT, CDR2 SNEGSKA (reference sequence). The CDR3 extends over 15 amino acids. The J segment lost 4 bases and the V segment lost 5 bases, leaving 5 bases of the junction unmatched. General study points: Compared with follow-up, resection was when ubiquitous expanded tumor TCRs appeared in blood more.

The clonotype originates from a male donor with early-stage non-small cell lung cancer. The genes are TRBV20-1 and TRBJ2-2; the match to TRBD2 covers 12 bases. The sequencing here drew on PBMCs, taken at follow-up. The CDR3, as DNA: TGCAGTGCTCCAGTGACTAGCGGGGGCACCGGGGAGCTGTTTTTT. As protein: CSAPVTSGGTGELFF.